The present TCR beta chain was sequenced within a study of blood T cell repertoires in COVID-19. Overall study context: COVID-19 samples collected from the United States, Italy and Spain covered acute and convalescent phases. T cells, B-cell-depleted T cells, or PBMCs provided the cDNA or gDNA that served as material.

Authors' processing steps: Reference gene primer amplification in the assay estimated nucleated cell counts. Measured with immunoSEQ multiplex PCR; TCRdb has only the in-frame clones, and not every one. V and J calls and clone size are copied from that table; D and trimming were computed from the DNA. The sample holds around 150,000 clones; approximately 80% are singletons and the top ten take about 6.8%. CDR1 is PRHDT and CDR2 is FYEKMQ in the germline V gene (reference sequence). CDR3 length: 16 residues. After removal of 2 bases from V and 3 bases from J, the junction contained 3 bases not matched to a gene.

The sample consisted of peripheral blood. The sequence came from a woman in her fifties or sixties in a cohort sampled during active or convalescent COVID-19. The chain uses TRBV13 and TRBJ1-3; the match to TRBD1 covers 11 bases. CDR3 sequence reads: CASSLRGTGGGNTIYF. The CDR3 DNA is TGTGCCAGCAGCTTAAGGGGGACAGGGGGTGGAAACACCATATATTTT.